The 17 T cell receptor beta chains below all came from one sample that was sequenced in a study of T cells in women clearing cervical HPV infection. Clones were read by immunoSEQ multiplex PCR, and TCRdb kept only the in-frame ones, dropping some. The specimen's table records 15,000 to 20,000 clones. The sample was blood buffy coat. Receptor source: a woman aged 18-70 years with a cervical HPV16 infection that either progressed to CIN3+ or cleared (not recorded which).

As for this clone: The CDR3 end lies 3 residues beyond the end of the read and is filled in from the germline J gene. This chain connects TRBV2 to TRBJ2-3; TRBD1 matches 7 bases. The CDR3 length is 14 residues. V shed 7 bases and J 0 bases; nucleotides not matched to a gene: 4. Per the germline V gene, CDR1 is SNHLY and CDR2 is FYNNEI. Partial CDR3 DNA: TGTGCCAGCAAGGACAGGACTAGCACAGATACG. Translated, it gives CASKDRTSTDT. The full CDR3 protein is CASKDRTSTDTQYF.

Comment on this clone: The read terminates 3 residues before the CDR3 end, so the remaining end is supplied by the germline J gene. The gene calls are TRBV6-2 or TRBV6-3 and TRBJ1-6, with 7 bases lining up with TRBD1. The germline CDR1 and CDR2 sequences are MNHEY and SVGEGT. This CDR3 contains 16 residues. V dropped 0 bases and J dropped 7; count of bases not matched to a gene: 6. CDR3 residues: CASSYSTGATNSPLHF. Incomplete CDR3 DNA: TGTGCCAGCAGTTACTCAACAGGGGCCACAAATTCACCC.

As for this clone: With the read ending 3 residues before the CDR3 end, the germline J gene is used to fill in that end. The chain recombines TRBV20-1 with TRBJ2-7, with 7 bases matching TRBD1. Germline V CDR1 and CDR2: DFQATT, SNEGSKA (reference sequence). V lost 7 bases, J lost 0 bases, and 3 bases stayed unmatched. CDR3 length equals 12 residues. CDR3 protein: CSGTGLSYEQYF. CDR3 bases read: TGCAGTGGGACAGGACTCTCCTACGAG.

Worth noting for this clone: The read ends 3 residues early relative to the CDR3; the germline J gene fills the gap. The genes are TRBV19 and TRBJ2-3, with 9 bases that match TRBD1. Germline V gene lookup returns CDR1 LNHDA and CDR2 SQIVND (reference sequence). Trimming cost V 6 bases and J 5 bases; bases outside gene matches: 6. The CDR3 has 14 residues. The DNA read from the CDR3 is TGTGCCAGTAGACCCTCGGACAGGGGAGATACG. This sequence encodes CASRPSDRGDT. The full CDR3 reads CASRPSDRGDTQYF.

Concerning this clone itself: The read comes to an end 3 residues before the CDR3 does, leaving the germline J gene to fill in the end. The V call is TRBV19, the J call TRBJ2-5; the match to TRBD1 covers 8 bases. Germline trimming cut 2 bases from V and 3 bases from J; bases unmatched to any gene: 8. Per the germline V gene, CDR1 is LNHDA and CDR2 is SQIVND (reference sequence). The CDR3 loop spans 16 amino acids. CDR3 loop: CASSISAGQGEETQYF. The covered CDR3 bases are TGTGCCAGTAGTATATCGGCCGGACAGGGTGAAGAGACC.

Points on this clone: The read halts 3 residues ahead of the CDR3 end, with the missing end drawn from the germline J gene. The chain is built from TRBV7-9 and TRBJ1-2; TRBD1 matches 7 bases. V lost 6 bases, J lost 3 bases, and 1 base stayed unmatched. CDR3 size: 12 residues. Germline CDR1 is SEHNR and CDR2 is FQNEAQ (reference sequence). CDR3 bases read: TGTGCCAGCAGTCAGGGGGACTATGGC. Translated: CASSQGDYG. The full CDR3 protein reads CASSQGDYGYTF.

With regard to this clone: The read ends 3 residues before the CDR3 terminus; that terminus is restored from the germline J gene. The chain employs TRBV7-8 and TRBJ2-3, with D perhaps matching TRBD1 (6 bases). This CDR3 spans 15 amino acids. Germline CDR1 reads SGHVS; CDR2 reads FQNEAQ. This chain's CDR3 is CASSLDGGGHRPQYF. The sequenced CDR3 bases are TGTGCCAGCAGCTTAGACGGTGGGGGCCACCGGCCG.

This clone is identified as large from frequency. The read gets to within 3 residues of the CDR3 end, and the germline J gene fills in the rest. The genes are TRBV7-6 and TRBJ1-2; D unclear. CDR1 and CDR2 (germline): SGHVS, FNYEAQ. The CDR3 is made up of 15 amino acids. V lost 0 bases to trimming and J lost 3 bases, with 11 bases between them. CDR3 DNA, as far as it was read: TGTGCCAGCAGCTTAGCGGGCCCCGGGGACTATGGC. Translation gives CASSLAGPGDYG. The entire CDR3 protein is CASSLAGPGDYGYTF.

The sequenced part of the CDR3 DNA is TGCAGTGCTGTCCCCCCCTTCGACAGGGGCCCTGAA. This gives the protein CSAVPPFDRGPE. The entire CDR3 protein is CSAVPPFDRGPEAFF. The chain uses TRBV20-1 and TRBJ1-1; TRBD1 matches at 8 bases. The read ends 3 residues early relative to the CDR3; the germline J gene fills the gap. Germline values: CDR1 DFQATT, CDR2 SNEGSKA (reference sequence). The CDR3 has 15 amino acids. Unmatched junction bases numbered 14, after V lost 5 bases and J lost 6 bases.

Concerning this clone: With the read ending 3 residues before the CDR3 end, the germline J gene is used to fill in that end. The chain links TRBV30 to TRBJ2-3, with 12 bases fitting TRBD2. The V gene end was trimmed by 5 bases and the J gene end by 2 bases; junction bases not matched to a gene: 11. The CDR3 is made up of 17 amino acids. Germline CDR1 and CDR2: GTSNPN and SVGIG (reference sequence). CDR3 DNA (partial): TGTGCCTGGTCCTTCCGACTAGCGGGGGTTGACACAGATACG. Translation: CAWSFRLAGVDTDT. The entire CDR3 protein is CAWSFRLAGVDTDTQYF.

Worth noting for this clone: The read finishes 3 residues shy of the CDR3 end, and the germline J gene is used to complete it. The chain couples TRBV12-3 or TRBV12-4 to TRBJ2-1; maybe TRBD1 (5 bases). Trimming left V 5 bases short and J 6 bases short, with 17 bases between. The CDR3 consists of 15 residues. The CDR3 spells CASSPRSGNLNEQFF. CDR3 bases read: TGTGCCAGCAGTCCCCGTTCAGGGAACCTCAATGAG.

Note on this clone: Read sequence stops 3 residues before the CDR3 end, and the germline J gene provides the missing end. The rearrangement links TRBV18 to TRBJ2-7; 11 bases map to TRBD1. Germline V CDR1 and CDR2: KGHSH, LQKENI. CDR3 size: 16 residues. J was trimmed by 2 bases and V by 5 bases; bases with no gene match: 8. The CDR3 bases that were read are TGTGCCAGCTCAGAGTCGGGACAGGGGGGACCCTACGAG. This gives the protein CASSESGQGGPYE. The entire CDR3 reads CASSESGQGGPYEQYF.

To note about this clone: The CDR3 end is not reached by the read, which stops 3 residues before it; the germline J gene fills it in. The chain recombines TRBV20-1 with TRBJ2-3; tentatively, D is TRBD1 (6 bases). CDR1 DFQATT and CDR2 SNEGSKA come from the germline V gene (reference sequence). The CDR3 has 14 amino acids. The CDR3 here is CSARDLGHTGTQYF. The sequenced CDR3 bases are TGCAGTGCTAGAGACCTCGGACATACAGGGACG.

To note about this clone: Read data end 3 residues before the CDR3 end; the end is taken from the germline J gene. The chain couples TRBV19 to TRBJ1-2, with 9 bases fitting TRBD1. After removal of 3 bases from V and 7 bases from J, the junction contained 6 bases not matched to a gene. CDR1 and CDR2 from the germline V gene are LNHDA and SQIVND (reference sequence). CDR3 length: 14 residues. The DNA read from the CDR3 is TGTGCCAGTAGTATGGGGACAGGGCTCGGTGGC. Translated: CASSMGTGLGG. The CDR3 as a whole reads CASSMGTGLGGYTF.

A note on this clone: The read ends 3 residues early relative to the CDR3; the germline J gene fills the gap. The chain links TRBV19 to TRBJ2-1; 7 bases fit TRBD1. The CDR3 loop spans 18 amino acids. V was clipped by 6 bases and J by 0 bases; unmatched bases: 14. In germline, CDR1 is LNHDA, CDR2 SQIVND (reference sequence). The covered CDR3 bases are TGTGCCAGTAGCATCATGCTCACAGGGGACCGCTCCTACAATGAG. It specifies CASSIMLTGDRSYNE. The full CDR3 protein reads CASSIMLTGDRSYNEQFF. The variable domain in full, with the rest retrieved from reference TRBV19 and TRBJ2-1, is DGGITQSPKYLFRKEGQNVTLSCEQNLNHDAMYWYRQDPGQGLRLIYYSQIVNDFQKGDIAEGYSVSREKKESFPLTVTSAQKNPTAFYLCASSIMLTGDRSYNEQFFGPGTRLTVL.

About this clone itself: Read sequence stops 3 residues before the CDR3 end, and the germline J gene provides the missing end. The chain carries TRBV19 and TRBJ1-1; possible D gene TRBD1, 6 bases. CDR1 and CDR2 from the germline V gene are LNHDA and SQIVND (reference sequence). The CDR3 consists of 14 residues. V gave up 6 bases and J gave up 5 bases, with 16 bases separating them. CDR3 bases read: TGTGCCAGTAGGGGGGAAGGGGGTAAGACTGAA. This translates into CASRGEGGKTE. Given in full, the CDR3 is CASRGEGGKTEAFF.

To note about this clone: The read falls 3 residues short of the CDR3 end, and the missing part is taken from the germline J gene. This rearrangement joins TRBV7-9 to TRBJ2-2; 8 nucleotides match TRBD1. Germline V gene lookup returns CDR1 SEHNR and CDR2 FQNEAQ (reference sequence). Trimming removed 5 bases from V and 4 bases from J; junction bases left unmatched: 6. The CDR3 extends over 15 amino acids. This CDR3 reads CASSVGQAGTGELFF. The covered CDR3 bases are TGTGCCAGCAGCGTGGGACAGGCAGGCACCGGGGAG.